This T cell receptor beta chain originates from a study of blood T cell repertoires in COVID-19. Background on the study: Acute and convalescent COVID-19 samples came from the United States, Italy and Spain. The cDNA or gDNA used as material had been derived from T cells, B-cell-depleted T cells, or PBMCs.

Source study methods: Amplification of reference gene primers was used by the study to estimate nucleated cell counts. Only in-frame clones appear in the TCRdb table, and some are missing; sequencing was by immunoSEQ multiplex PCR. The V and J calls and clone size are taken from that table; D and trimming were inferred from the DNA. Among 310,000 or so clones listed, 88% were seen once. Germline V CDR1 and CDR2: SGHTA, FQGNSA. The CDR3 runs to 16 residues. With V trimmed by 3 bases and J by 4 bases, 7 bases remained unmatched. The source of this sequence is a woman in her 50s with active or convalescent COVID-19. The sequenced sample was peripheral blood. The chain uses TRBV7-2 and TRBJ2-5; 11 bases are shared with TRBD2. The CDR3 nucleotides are TGTGCCAGCAGCTTGGCGTCTAGCGGGGGGCCAGAGACCCAGTACTTC. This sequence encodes CASSLASSGGPETQYF. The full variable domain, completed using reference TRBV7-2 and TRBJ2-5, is GAGVSQSPSNKVTEKGKDVELRCDPISGHTALYWYRQSLGQGLEFLIYFQGNSAPDKSGLPSDRFSAERTGGSVSTLTIQRTQQEDSAVYLCASSLASSGGPETQYFGPGTRLLVL.